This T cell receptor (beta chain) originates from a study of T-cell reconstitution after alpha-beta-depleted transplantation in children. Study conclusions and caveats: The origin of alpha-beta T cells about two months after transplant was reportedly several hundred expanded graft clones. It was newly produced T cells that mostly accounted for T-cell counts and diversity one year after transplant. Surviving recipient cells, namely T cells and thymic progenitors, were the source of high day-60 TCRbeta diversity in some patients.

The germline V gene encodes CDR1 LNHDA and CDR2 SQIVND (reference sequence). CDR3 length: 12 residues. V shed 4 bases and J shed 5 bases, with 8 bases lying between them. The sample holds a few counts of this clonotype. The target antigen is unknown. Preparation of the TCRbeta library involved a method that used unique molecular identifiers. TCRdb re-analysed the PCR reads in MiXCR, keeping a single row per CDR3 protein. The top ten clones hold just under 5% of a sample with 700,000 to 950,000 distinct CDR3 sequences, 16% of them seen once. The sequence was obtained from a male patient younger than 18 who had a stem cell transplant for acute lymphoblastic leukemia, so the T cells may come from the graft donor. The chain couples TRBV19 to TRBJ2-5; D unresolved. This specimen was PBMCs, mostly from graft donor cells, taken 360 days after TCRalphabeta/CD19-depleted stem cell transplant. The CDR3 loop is CASSRSRETQYF. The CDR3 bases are TGTGCCAGTAGTAGGAGCCGGGAGACCCAGTACTTC.